This is a list of T cell receptor beta chains from one sample in a study of T cells after yellow fever vaccination. TCRdb recomputed calls from the 5' RACE reads with MiXCR, one row per CDR3 protein. This repertoire shows 250,000 to 300,000 distinct CDR3 sequences, over 4.5% found once; its top ten account for around 3.3%. The input for sequencing was CD4+ T cells sorted from PBMCs, taken on the day of the yellow fever booster vaccination. These TCRs come from a man aged 18-30 years who received the YFV17D yellow fever vaccine. CDR3s include the opening cysteine and the closing phenylalanine or tryptophan. Fields, in order: D gene, V gene, J gene, CDR3 protein. D genes are given only for firm matches.

D: NA
V: TRBV18
J: TRBJ2-7
CDR3: CASSPMGEQYF

D: TRBD1
V: TRBV4-2
J: TRBJ2-7
CDR3: CASSQGQGNSYEQYF

D: NA
V: TRBV11-2
J: TRBJ2-3
CDR3: CASSLDFTHTQYF

D: NA
V: TRBV20-1
J: TRBJ1-1
CDR3: CSARDSRGPNTEAFF

D: TRBD2
V: TRBV5-4
J: TRBJ2-7
CDR3: CASSFAGAGSYEQYF

D: NA
V: TRBV13
J: TRBJ2-7
CDR3: CASRWALGSYEQYF

D: NA
V: TRBV7-2
J: TRBJ2-7
CDR3: CASSLWVGVATSSYEQYF

D: TRBD2
V: TRBV20-1
J: TRBJ2-5
CDR3: CSALSGGGGKTQYF

D: TRBD1
V: TRBV2
J: TRBJ1-1
CDR3: CASSETGGWENTEAFF

D: NA
V: TRBV20-1
J: TRBJ1-1
CDR3: CSARDLFRTGAFF

D: NA
V: TRBV20-1
J: TRBJ1-2
CDR3: CSAALPGYGYTF

D: NA
V: TRBV5-6
J: TRBJ2-4
CDR3: CASSSPGLAKNIQYF

D: TRBD2
V: TRBV6-2/TRBV6-3
J: TRBJ2-1
CDR3: CASSKAAGVEQFF

D: TRBD2
V: TRBV4-3
J: TRBJ2-3
CDR3: CASSHTSEDTQYF

D: NA
V: TRBV7-2
J: TRBJ2-5
CDR3: CASSFYRSEETQYF

D: NA
V: TRBV6-1
J: TRBJ1-1
CDR3: CASSDLMNTEAFF

D: TRBD1
V: TRBV20-1
J: TRBJ1-5
CDR3: CSARDRDRFNQPQHF

D: TRBD1
V: TRBV12-3/TRBV12-4
J: TRBJ1-2
CDR3: CASSVGQDYYGYTF

D: NA
V: TRBV7-3
J: TRBJ2-1
CDR3: CASSSSLSSYNEQFF

D: NA
V: TRBV28
J: TRBJ1-2
CDR3: CASTSPGSSYGYTF

D: NA
V: TRBV7-9
J: TRBJ1-2
CDR3: CASSLKGEDGYTF

D: NA
V: TRBV12-3/TRBV12-4
J: TRBJ1-5
CDR3: CASSFQTGIGQPQHF

D: NA
V: TRBV5-4
J: TRBJ1-3
CDR3: CASSLDSGNTIYF

D: NA
V: TRBV2
J: TRBJ1-1
CDR3: CASIGNTEAFF

D: TRBD1
V: TRBV7-6
J: TRBJ1-6
CDR3: CASSYRGDSPLHF

D: NA
V: TRBV7-9
J: TRBJ1-1
CDR3: CASSLSSGHTEAFF

D: NA
V: TRBV7-3
J: TRBJ2-2
CDR3: CASGAQANTGELFF

D: TRBD1
V: TRBV5-6
J: TRBJ2-2
CDR3: CASSLFGQEYTGELFF

D: NA
V: TRBV11-1
J: TRBJ2-3
CDR3: CASSQRDTYTDTQYF

D: TRBD2
V: TRBV2
J: TRBJ2-5
CDR3: CASSRERGGQLGETQYF

D: TRBD2
V: TRBV29-1
J: TRBJ2-3
CDR3: CSVVWAGGSTDTQYF

D: NA
V: TRBV4-3
J: TRBJ1-1
CDR3: CPSSVTVRTEAFF

D: NA
V: TRBV5-1
J: TRBJ1-6
CDR3: CASSFRTATNSPLHF

D: NA
V: TRBV19
J: TRBJ2-4
CDR3: CASSREVAKNIQYF

D: NA
V: TRBV7-2
J: TRBJ1-1
CDR3: CASSLFSRNTEAFF

D: NA
V: TRBV5-1
J: TRBJ1-1
CDR3: CASSEGDTEAFF

D: NA
V: TRBV21-1
J: TRBJ1-5
CDR3: CASSKDRANQPQHF

D: NA
V: TRBV4-3
J: TRBJ1-1
CDR3: CASSPYVGVNTEAFF

D: TRBD1
V: TRBV18
J: TRBJ1-2
CDR3: CASSPRQGEGYTF

D: TRBD2
V: TRBV7-3
J: TRBJ2-3
CDR3: CASSAWGRASGKDTQYF

D: NA
V: TRBV7-3
J: TRBJ2-2
CDR3: CASSPPGVGELFF

D: NA
V: TRBV6-2/TRBV6-3
J: TRBJ2-6
CDR3: CASTYDTLSGANVLTF

D: TRBD1
V: TRBV7-9
J: TRBJ1-2
CDR3: CASSRTGGDGYTF

D: TRBD2
V: TRBV10-3
J: TRBJ2-1
CDR3: CAIKDSGGAYNEQFF

D: NA
V: TRBV11-2
J: TRBJ2-3
CDR3: CASSLEPSTDTQYF

D: NA
V: TRBV28
J: TRBJ2-5
CDR3: CASSTSGRYQETQYF

D: NA
V: TRBV12-3/TRBV12-4
J: TRBJ1-5
CDR3: CASSRIYSNQPQHF

D: NA
V: TRBV29-1
J: TRBJ1-3
CDR3: CSVSTVSGNTIYF

D: NA
V: TRBV27
J: TRBJ1-1
CDR3: CASRRLEGNTEAFF

D: TRBD2
V: TRBV20-1
J: TRBJ2-5
CDR3: CSASNRGEGETQYF

D: NA
V: TRBV28
J: TRBJ1-2
CDR3: CASSFLRSSYTF

D: NA
V: TRBV28
J: TRBJ1-5
CDR3: CASSSPATGISNQPQHF

D: NA
V: TRBV3-1
J: TRBJ1-1
CDR3: CASSQGAGTNTEAFF